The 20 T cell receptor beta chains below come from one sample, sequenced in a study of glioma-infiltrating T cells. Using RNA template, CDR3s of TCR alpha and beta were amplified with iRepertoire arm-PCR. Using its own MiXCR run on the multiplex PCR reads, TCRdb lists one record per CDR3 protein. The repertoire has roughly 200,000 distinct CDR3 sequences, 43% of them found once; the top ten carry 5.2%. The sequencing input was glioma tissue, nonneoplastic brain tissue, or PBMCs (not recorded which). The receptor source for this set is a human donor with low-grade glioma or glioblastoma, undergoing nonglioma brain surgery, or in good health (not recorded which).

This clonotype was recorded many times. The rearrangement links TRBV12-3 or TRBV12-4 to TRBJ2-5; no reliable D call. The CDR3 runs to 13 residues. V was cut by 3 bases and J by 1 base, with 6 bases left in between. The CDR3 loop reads CASSFSSQETQYF. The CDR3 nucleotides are TGTGCCAGCAGTTTTTCATCCCAAGAGACCCAGTACTTC.

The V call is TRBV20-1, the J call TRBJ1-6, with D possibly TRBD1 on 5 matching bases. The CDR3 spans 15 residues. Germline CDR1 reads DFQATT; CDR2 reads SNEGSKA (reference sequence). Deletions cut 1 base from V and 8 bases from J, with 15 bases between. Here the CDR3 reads CSARGGGISDSPLHF. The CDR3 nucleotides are TGCAGTGCTAGAGGGGGCGGGATTTCGGATTCACCCCTCCACTTT.

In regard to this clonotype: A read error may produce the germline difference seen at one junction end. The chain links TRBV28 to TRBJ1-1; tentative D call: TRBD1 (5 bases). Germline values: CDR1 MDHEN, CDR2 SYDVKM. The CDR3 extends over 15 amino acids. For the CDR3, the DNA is TGTGCCAGAAGTTTTACCGGGACCTCGTATAATGAGCAGTTCTTT. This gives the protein CARSFTGTSYNEQFF.

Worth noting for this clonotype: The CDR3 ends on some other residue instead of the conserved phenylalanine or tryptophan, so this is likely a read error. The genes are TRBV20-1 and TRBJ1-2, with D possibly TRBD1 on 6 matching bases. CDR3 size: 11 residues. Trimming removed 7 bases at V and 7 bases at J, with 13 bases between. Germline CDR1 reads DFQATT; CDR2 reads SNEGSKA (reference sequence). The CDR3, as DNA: TGCAGTGAGCAGGGGATTGGTGGCTACACCCTC. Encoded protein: CSEQGIGGYTL.

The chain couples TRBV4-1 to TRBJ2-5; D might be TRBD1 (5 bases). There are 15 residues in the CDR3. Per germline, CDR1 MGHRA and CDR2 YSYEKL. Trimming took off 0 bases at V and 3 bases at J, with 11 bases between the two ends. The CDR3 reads CASSQDRTYEETQYF. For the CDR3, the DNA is TGCGCCAGCAGCCAAGACCGGACATATGAAGAGACCCAGTACTTC.

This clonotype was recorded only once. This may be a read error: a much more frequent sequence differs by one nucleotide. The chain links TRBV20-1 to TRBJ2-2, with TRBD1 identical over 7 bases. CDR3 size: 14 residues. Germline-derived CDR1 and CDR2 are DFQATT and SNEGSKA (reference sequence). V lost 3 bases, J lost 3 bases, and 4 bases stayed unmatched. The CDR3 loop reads CSARGTGDTGELFF. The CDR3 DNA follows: TGCAGTGCTAGGGGCACAGGGGACACCGGGGAGCTGTTTTTT.

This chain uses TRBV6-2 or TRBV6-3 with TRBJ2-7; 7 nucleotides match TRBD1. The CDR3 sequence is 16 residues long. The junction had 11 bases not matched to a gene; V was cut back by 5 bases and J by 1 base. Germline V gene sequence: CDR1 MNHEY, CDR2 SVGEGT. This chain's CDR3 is CASSKTGKGASYEQYF. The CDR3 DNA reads TGTGCCAGCAGTAAAACGGGAAAGGGGGCGTCCTACGAGCAGTACTTC.

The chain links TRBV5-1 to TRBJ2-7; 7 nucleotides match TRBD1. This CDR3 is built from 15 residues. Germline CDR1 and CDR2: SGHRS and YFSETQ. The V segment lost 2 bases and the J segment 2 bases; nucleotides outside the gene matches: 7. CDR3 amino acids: CASSLGQANTYEQYF. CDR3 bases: TGCGCCAGCAGCTTAGGACAGGCGAACACCTACGAGCAGTACTTC.

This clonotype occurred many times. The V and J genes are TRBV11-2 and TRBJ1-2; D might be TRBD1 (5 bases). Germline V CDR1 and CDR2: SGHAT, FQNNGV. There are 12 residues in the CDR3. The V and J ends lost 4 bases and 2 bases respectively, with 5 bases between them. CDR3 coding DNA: TGTGCCAGCAGCTACAGGAACTATGGCTACACCTTC. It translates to CASSYRNYGYTF.

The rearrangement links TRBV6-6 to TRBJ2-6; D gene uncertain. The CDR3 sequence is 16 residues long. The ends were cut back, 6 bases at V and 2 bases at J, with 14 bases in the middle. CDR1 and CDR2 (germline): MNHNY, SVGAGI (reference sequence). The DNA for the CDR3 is TGTGCCAGCAGGTTTAACCAAAACCCTGGGGCCAACGTCCTGACTTTC. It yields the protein CASRFNQNPGANVLTF.

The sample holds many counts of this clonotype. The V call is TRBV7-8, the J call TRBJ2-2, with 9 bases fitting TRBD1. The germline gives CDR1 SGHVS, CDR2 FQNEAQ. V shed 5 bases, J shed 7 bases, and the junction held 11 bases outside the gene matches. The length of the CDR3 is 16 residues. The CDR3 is CASSLGTGRTGGELFF. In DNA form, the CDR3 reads TGTGCCAGCAGCCTTGGGACAGGGAGAACGGGCGGGGAGCTGTTTTTT.

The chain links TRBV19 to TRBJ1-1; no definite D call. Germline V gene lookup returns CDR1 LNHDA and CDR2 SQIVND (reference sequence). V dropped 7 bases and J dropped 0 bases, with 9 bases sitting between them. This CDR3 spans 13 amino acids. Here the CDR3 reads CASISAVNTEAFF. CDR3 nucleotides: TGTGCCAGTATATCGGCAGTGAACACTGAAGCTTTCTTT.

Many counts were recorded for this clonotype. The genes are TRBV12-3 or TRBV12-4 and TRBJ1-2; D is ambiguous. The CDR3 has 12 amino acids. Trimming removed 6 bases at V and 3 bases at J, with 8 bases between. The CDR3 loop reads CASSHRDYGYTF. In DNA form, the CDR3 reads TGTGCCAGCAGCCACCGGGACTATGGCTACACCTTC.

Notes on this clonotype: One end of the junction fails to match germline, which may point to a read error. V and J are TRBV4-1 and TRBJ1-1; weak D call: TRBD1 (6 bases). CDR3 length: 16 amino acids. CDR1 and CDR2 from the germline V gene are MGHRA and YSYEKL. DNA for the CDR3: TGCGCCAGCAGACAAGAGGGGGTATGGGGTAACACTGAAGCTTTCTTT. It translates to CASRQEGVWGNTEAFF.

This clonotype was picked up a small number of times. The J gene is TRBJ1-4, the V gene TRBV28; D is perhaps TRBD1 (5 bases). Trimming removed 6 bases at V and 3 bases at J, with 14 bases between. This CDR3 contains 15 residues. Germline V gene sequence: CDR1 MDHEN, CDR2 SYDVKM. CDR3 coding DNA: TGTGCCAGCAGGGGGTTCTCGGGGCCTAATGAAAAACTGTTTTTT. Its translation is CASRGFSGPNEKLFF.

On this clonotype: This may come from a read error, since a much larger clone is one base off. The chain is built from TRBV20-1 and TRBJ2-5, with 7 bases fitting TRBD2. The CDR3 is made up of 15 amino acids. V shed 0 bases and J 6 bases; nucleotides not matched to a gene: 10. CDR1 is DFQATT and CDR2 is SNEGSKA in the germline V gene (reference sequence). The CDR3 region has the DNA TGCAGTGCTAGAGATATGGGCGGGAGTGGAAAGACCCAGTACTTC. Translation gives CSARDMGGSGKTQYF.

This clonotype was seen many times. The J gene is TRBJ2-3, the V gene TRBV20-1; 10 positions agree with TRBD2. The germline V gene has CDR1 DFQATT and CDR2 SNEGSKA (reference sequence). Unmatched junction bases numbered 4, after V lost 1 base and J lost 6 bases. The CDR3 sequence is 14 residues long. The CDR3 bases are TGCAGTGCTAGAGTAAGCGGGAGGGCGGATACGCAGTATTTT. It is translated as CSARVSGRADTQYF.

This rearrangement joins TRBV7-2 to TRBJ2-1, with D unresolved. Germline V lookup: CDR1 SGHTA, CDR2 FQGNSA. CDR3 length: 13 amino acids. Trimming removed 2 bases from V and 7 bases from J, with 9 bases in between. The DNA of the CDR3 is TGTGCCAGCAGCTTACCTGACGGTAATGAGCAGTTCTTC. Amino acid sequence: CASSLPDGNEQFF.

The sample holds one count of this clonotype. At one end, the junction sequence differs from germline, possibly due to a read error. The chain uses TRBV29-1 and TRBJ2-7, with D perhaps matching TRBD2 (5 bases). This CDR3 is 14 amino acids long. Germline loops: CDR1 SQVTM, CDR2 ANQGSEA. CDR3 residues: CSAVLGLSSYEHYF. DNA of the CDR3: TGCAGCGCAGTTCTAGGACTTAGCTCCTACGAGCATTACTTC.

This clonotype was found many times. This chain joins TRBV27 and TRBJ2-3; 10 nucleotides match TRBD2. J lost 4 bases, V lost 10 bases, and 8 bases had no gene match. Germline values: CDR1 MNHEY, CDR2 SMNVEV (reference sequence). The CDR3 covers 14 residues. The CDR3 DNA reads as TGTGCCACCCCGGGGCTAGCGGGAGCAGATACGCAGTATTTT. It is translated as CATPGLAGADTQYF.